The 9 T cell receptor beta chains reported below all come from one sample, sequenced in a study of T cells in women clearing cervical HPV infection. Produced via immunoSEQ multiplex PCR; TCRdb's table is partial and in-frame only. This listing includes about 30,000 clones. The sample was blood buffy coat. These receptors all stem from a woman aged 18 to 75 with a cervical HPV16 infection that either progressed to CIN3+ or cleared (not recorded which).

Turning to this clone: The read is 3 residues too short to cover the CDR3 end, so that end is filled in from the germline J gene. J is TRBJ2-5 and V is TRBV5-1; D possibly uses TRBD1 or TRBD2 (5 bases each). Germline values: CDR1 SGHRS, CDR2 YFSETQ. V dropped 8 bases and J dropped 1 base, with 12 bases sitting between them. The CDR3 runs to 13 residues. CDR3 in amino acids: CASSEGSQETQYF. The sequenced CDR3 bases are TGCGCCAGTAGTGAGGGGAGCCAAGAGACC. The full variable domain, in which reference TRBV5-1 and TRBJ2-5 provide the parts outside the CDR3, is KAGVTQTPRYLIKTRGQQVTLSCSPISGHRSVSWYQQTPGQGLQFLFEYFSETQRNKGNFPGRFSGRQFSNSRSEMNVSTLELGDSALYLCASSEGSQETQYFGPGTRLLVL.

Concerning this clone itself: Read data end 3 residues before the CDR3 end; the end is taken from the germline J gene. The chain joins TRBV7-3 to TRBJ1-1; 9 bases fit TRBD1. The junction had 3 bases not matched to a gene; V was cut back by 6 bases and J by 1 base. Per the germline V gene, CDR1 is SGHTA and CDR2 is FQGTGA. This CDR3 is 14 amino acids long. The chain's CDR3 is CASSLGQGNTEAFF. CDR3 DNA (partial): TGTGCCAGCAGTTTGGGACAGGGGAACACTGAA.

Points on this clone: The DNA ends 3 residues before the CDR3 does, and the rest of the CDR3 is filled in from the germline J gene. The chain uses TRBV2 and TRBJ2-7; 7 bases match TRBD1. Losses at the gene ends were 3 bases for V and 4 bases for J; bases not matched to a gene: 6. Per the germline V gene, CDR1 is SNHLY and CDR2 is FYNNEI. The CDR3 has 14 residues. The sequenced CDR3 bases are TGTGCCAGCAGTGATCGGGCAGGGGGTTACGAG. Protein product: CASSDRAGGYE. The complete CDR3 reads CASSDRAGGYEQYF.

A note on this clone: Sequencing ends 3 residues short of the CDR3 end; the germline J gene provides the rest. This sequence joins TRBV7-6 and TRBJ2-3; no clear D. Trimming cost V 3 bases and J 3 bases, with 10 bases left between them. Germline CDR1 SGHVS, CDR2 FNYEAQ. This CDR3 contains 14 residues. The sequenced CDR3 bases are TGTGCCAGCAGCTTGGTAGTAGGGACAGATACG. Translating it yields CASSLVVGTDT. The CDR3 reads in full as CASSLVVGTDTQYF.

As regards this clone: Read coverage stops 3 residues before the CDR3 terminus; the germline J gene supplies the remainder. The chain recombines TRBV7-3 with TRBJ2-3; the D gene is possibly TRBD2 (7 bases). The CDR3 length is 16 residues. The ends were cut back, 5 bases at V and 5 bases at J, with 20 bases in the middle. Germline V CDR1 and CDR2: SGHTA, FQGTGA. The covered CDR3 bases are TGTGCCAGCAGCCTCCAGAGGGGGGGTCCGGGAGATACG. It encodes CASSLQRGGPGDT. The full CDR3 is CASSLQRGGPGDTQYF.

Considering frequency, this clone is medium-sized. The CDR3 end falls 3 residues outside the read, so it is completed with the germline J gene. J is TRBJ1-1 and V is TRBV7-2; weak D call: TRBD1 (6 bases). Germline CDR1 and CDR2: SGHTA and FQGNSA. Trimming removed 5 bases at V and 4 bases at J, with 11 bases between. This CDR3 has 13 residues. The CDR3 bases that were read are TGTGCCAGCAGCCCGAACAGGGCCACTGAA. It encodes CASSPNRATE. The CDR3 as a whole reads CASSPNRATEAFF. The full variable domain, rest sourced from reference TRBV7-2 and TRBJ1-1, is GAGVSQSPSNKVTEKGKDVELRCDPISGHTALYWYRQSLGQGLEFLIYFQGNSAPDKSGLPSDRFSAERTGGSVSTLTIQRTQQEDSAVYLCASSPNRATEAFFGQGTRLTVV.

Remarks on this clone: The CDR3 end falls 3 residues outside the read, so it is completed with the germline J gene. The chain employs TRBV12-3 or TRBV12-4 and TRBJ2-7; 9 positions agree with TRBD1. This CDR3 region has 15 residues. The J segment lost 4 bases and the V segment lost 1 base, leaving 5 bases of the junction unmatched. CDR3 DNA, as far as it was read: TGTGCCAGCAGTTTAGAGACAGGGGGATCATACGAG. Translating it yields CASSLETGGSYE. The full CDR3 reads CASSLETGGSYEQYF.

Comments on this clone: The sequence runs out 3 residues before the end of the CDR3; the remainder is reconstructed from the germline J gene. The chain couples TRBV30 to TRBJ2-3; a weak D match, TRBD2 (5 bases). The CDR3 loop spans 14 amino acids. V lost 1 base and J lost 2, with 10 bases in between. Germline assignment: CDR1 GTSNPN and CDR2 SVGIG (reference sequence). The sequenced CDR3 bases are TGTGCCTGGAGTGGGCTAGCCCCCACAGATACG. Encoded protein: CAWSGLAPTDT. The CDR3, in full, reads CAWSGLAPTDTQYF.

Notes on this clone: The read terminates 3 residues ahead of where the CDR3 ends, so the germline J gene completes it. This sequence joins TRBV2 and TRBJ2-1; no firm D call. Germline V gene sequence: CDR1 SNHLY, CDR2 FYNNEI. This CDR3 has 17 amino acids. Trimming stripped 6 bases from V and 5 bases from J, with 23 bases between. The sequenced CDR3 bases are TGTGCCAGCAGCCTTATCGTCTCCGGGTCGGCCGACAATGAG. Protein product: CASSLIVSGSADNE. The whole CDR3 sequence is CASSLIVSGSADNEQFF.